This T cell receptor beta chain is from a study of T cell clones after liver transplantation (dated by TCRdb to the late 2010s). As for the study more broadly: The samples were obtained from ITN030ST, a randomized trial that attempted immunosuppression withdrawal within 2 years after liver transplantation. Of the eight recipients, three were HCV-positive, while the remaining recipients had been transplanted for non-autoimmune, non-viral indications. As an antigen-independent comparator for the donor-reactive sequences, third party-reactive TCRbeta sequences from pre-transplant MLRs were identified as well. Blood samples were collected pre-transplant, then pre-randomization ahead of withdrawal, and finally post-randomization once withdrawal had either been completed or failed. Of the 8 liver transplant recipients making up the studied cohort, 3 were classified as tolerant and 5 as non-tolerant. No induction therapy was given to the subjects, and standard immunosuppression was administered until randomization at 12-24 months post-transplant. Donor-reactive T cell clones were identified by TCRbeta sequencing after a pre-transplant mixed lymphocyte reaction and then tracked in post-transplant blood. Tolerance meant complete immunosuppression withdrawal for at least one year without liver enzymes rising beyond twice the upper limit of normal.

High-throughput TCRbeta CDR3 sequencing of frozen genomic DNA was performed by immunoSEQ, including PCR amplification, mapping, bias correction and internal controls. In the paper's pipeline: Productive rearrangements were retained, and unique TCRbeta sequences were defined by the CDR3 nucleotide sequence together with the V and J gene. For classification of a sequence as donor-reactive, at least 5-fold expansion in CFSE-low cells relative to unstimulated pre-transplant cells and a frequency of at least 0.01% were required. Minimum frequency thresholds were set for each subject on the basis of the unstimulated sample with the lowest template count, so that a detection power of at least 90% was ensured. Jensen-Shannon divergence between the top 1000 TCRbeta sequences post-transplant and pre-transplant was used to measure repertoire turnover. Changes in detection of donor-reactive sequences were assessed with two-sided Fisher's exact tests. In its TCRdb copy, this immuneACCESS table keeps in-frame sequences only and misses some clones. Where compared with another copy, unresolved V genes explain less than half of these, and the others have no known cause. V, J and clone size are taken as reported in that table, and D and trimming were inferred from the DNA itself. The sample includes some 20,000 clones, with around 82% observed a single time. Approximately 35% of the sample lies in the top ten.

The V and J ends are trimmed by 0 bases and 0 bases, leaving 12 bases between them. The CDR1 and CDR2 encoded by the germline V gene are LGHNA and YNFKEQ. Measured from the cysteine to the phenylalanine, the CDR3 is 16 residues long. Only the CDR3 part of the read is kept: 48 bases, read in frame from the first base. Overall study outcomes, separate from this receptor: Conclusions were preliminary, limited by small, heterogeneous patient numbers and non-standardized post-transplant time points. In a couple of subjects, low numbers of available donor cells limited the measurable donor-reactive repertoire. When repertoire turnover was accounted for, significantly reduced detection of donor-reactive sequences was found in 7 of 8 subjects for CD4 and in 8 of 8 subjects for CD8. Circulating donor-reactive CD4 TCRbeta sequences fell significantly post-transplant in 5 of 8 subjects, irrespective of tolerance or HCV status. A greater decline was seen for donor-reactive sequences than for third party-reactive sequences, suggesting partial antigen-specific deletion unrelated to withdrawal success. Since no allograft tissue specimens were available, donor-reactive T cells may have migrated into the graft instead of being deleted.

A remark on this clone: The target of this receptor is not known. The input lacks base qualities; no much larger clone sits a single base away.

Unstimulated PBMCs, after thawing, were stained for CD3, CD4 and CD8 and then FACS-sorted into CD3+CD4+ and CD3+CD8+ populations. All 8 studied subjects were randomized to immunosuppression withdrawal. The Qiagen DNeasy Blood and Tissue Kit was used for genomic DNA isolation. Rearrangement joined TRBV4-2 to TRBJ2-7, with the D gene uncertain. The source material was CD8+ T cells from blood, sampled less than 50 months after liver transplant. The sequence was collected from a human patient who received a liver transplant. It is possible that, after a transplant, some T cells come from the graft donor. The CDR3 here reads CASSQDFGLSSYEQYF. The nucleotide sequence is TGTGCCAGCAGCCAAGACTTCGGTCTAAGCTCCTACGAGCAGTACTTC.